This entry describes one T cell receptor beta chain. Its matching antigen is unknown. This sample was included in a study of T cell responses to AZD1222 COVID-19 vaccine. Method: immunoSEQ multiplex PCR; TCRdb's copy keeps in-frame clones and lacks some. Of 100,000 to 140,000 clones in the sample, just over 90% were seen once. Notes on the study in general: Unmutated regions of variants are reportedly targeted by nearly half of spike-specific TCRs. Spike was spanned by vaccine-associated CD4 TCRs, which were dominant at 160-218 and 743-854.

Second-dose groups at about 4 or about 12 weeks were pooled. This specimen was peripheral blood, taken 28 days after the second AZD1222 dose. The TCR comes from an adult who received the AZD1222 COVID-19 vaccine.

CDR3 nucleotides: TGCGCCAGCAGCTTGATGACAGGGACCTACGAGCAGTACTTC. Translated, it gives CASSLMTGTYEQYF. The chain carries TRBV5-1 and TRBJ2-7; 7 bases are shared with TRBD1. The CDR3 runs to 14 residues. In germline, CDR1 is SGHRS, CDR2 YFSETQ. V was pared by 1 base and J by 2 bases, with 3 bases of the junction left unmatched.